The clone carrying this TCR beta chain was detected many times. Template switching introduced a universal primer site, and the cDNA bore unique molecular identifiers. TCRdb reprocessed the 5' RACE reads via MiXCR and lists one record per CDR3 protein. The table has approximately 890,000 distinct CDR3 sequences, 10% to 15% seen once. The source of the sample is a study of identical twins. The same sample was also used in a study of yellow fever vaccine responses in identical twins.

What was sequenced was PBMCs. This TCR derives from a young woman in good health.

Here the CDR3 reads CASSLRTLGEAFF. In DNA form, the CDR3 reads TGTGCCAGCAGTTTGCGAACCCTAGGTGAAGCTTTCTTT. The V call is TRBV27, the J call TRBJ1-1; D unresolved. The CDR3 loop spans 13 amino acids. V lost 3 bases, J lost 7 bases, and 12 bases lay in between. CDR1 is MNHEY and CDR2 is SMNVEV in the germline V gene (reference sequence).